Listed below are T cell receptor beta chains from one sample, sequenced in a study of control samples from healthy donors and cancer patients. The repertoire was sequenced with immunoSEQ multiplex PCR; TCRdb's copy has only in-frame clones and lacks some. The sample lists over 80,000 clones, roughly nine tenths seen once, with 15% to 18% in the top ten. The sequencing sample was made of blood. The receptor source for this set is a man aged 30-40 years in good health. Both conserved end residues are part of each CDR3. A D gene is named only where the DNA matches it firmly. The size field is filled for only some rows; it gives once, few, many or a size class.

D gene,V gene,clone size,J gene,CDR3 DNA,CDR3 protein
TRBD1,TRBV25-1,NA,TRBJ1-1,TGTGCCAGCAGTGAATATCCCGACAGGGGGCATGGTGAAGCTTTCTTT,CASSEYPDRGHGEAFF
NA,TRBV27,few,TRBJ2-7,TGTGCCAGCAGGGGGCTTACTACCCTTAGACCCTGGTTC,CASRGLTTLRPWF
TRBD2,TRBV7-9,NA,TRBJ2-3,TGTGCCAGCAGCCATCTAGCGGATATTGGCTCTAGCACAGATACGCAGTATTTT,CASSHLADIGSSTDTQYF
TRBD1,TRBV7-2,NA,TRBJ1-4,TGTGCCAGCAGCTACGACAGGGGGCTTGAAAAACTGTTTTTT,CASSYDRGLEKLFF
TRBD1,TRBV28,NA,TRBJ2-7,TGTGCCAGCAGTCCGACTCCGGGACAGGGTAGACCTGGGCAGTACTTC,CASSPTPGQGRPGQYF
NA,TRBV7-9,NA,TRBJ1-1,TGTGCCAGCAGCTTGACAACCGTGGGCACTGAAGCTTTCTTT,CASSLTTVGTEAFF
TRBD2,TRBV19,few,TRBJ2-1,TGTGCCAGTACCCAGACTAGCGGGGTAGGTAATGAGCAGTTCTTC,CASTQTSGVGNEQFF
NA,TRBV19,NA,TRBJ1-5,TGTGCCAGTAAACAAGGCTATAGCAATCAGCCCCAGCATTTT,CASKQGYSNQPQHF
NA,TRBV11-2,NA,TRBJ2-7,TGTGCCAGCACCCCCCCAGGCGGCCACGAGCAGTACTTC,CASTPPGGHEQYF
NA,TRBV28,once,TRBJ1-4,TGTGCCAGCACCCAAGGGGGGAAGGATGAACTGTTTTTT,CASTQGGKDELFF
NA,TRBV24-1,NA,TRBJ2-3,TGTGCCACCAGTGATTCCCGAGCAGGGGGGGTGGATACGCAGTATTTT,CATSDSRAGGVDTQYF
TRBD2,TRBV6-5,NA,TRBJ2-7,TGTGCCAGCAGTTACTCGAAGACTAGCGGTTCCTACGAGCAGTACTTC,CASSYSKTSGSYEQYF
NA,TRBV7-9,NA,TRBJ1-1,TGTGCCAGCAGCTTAGCTGAATGGACTGAAGCTTTCTTT,CASSLAEWTEAFF
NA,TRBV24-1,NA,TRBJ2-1,TGTGCCACCAGTGATTTGAGGGACAACTACAATGAGCAGTTCTTC,CATSDLRDNYNEQFF
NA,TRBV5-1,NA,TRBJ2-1,TGCGCCAGCAGCTTCCAGGGGAATGAGCAGTTCTTC,CASSFQGNEQFF
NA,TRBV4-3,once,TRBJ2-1,TGCGCCAGCAGCCAAGATCCTGAGACCCACGCTGGCTATGAGCAGTTCTTC,CASSQDPETHAGYEQFF
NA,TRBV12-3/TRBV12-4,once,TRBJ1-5,TGTGCCAGCAGTTTCAGGGACAATCAGCCCCAGCATTTT,CASSFRDNQPQHF
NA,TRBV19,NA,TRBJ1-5,TGTGCCAGTAGTATATGGTCGGCAGACAATCAGCCCCAGCATTTT,CASSIWSADNQPQHF
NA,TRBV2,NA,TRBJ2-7,TGTGCCAGCAGTGGATCCTCGGGAACACGGTCCAGTTACGAGCAGTACTTC,CASSGSSGTRSSYEQYF
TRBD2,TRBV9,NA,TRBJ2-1,TGTGCCAGCAGCGTAGTGGGCGGGAGAGGAATAAATGAGCAGTTCTTC,CASSVVGGRGINEQFF
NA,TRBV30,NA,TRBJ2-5,TGTGCCTGGAGCGAGGACATGGCAGAGACCCAGTACTTC,CAWSEDMAETQYF
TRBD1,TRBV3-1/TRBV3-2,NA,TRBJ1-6,TGTGCCAGCAGCCTCCGGGACAGAAATTCACCCCTCCACTTT,CASSLRDRNSPLHF
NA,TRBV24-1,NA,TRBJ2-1,TGTGCCACCAGTACTTCAGGGCTCAATGAGCAGTTCTTC,CATSTSGLNEQFF
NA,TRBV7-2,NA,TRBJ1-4,TGTGCCAGCAGCTTAACGACCGGGGACGGGGAAAAACTGTTTTTT,CASSLTTGDGEKLFF
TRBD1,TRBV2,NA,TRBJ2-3,TGTGCCTCGCAGGGACAGAGCACAGATACGCAGTATTTT,CASQGQSTDTQYF
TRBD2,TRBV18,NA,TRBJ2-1,TGTGCCAGCTCCGTAGGGACTAGCTCCTACAATGAGCAGTTCTTC,CASSVGTSSYNEQFF
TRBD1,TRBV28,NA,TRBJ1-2,TGTGCCAGCAGTTCGGGACAGGGCGACTATGGCTACACCTTC,CASSSGQGDYGYTF
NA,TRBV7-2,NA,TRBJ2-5,TGTGCCAGCAGCTTAGGGGGACTTCAACAAGAGACCCAGTACTTC,CASSLGGLQQETQYF
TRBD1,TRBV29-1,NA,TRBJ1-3,TGCAGCGTTGGGACAGGTAACTCTGGAAACACCATATATTTT,CSVGTGNSGNTIYF